This record concerns one TCR beta chain sequence. It is likely a read error, because the conserved phenylalanine at the end of the CDR3 is missing. Semi-nested PCR with Nested Universal Primer A followed constant-region reverse priming of full-length variable regions. MiXCR was run by TCRdb on the 5' RACE reads, yielding one entry per CDR3 protein. The profile shows about 43,000 distinct CDR3 sequences, roughly 23% of them singletons. Tregs were sorted as CD4+CD25+CD127-/low cells. The TCR was taken from a female donor with breast cancer. The sample taken for sequencing was Tregs sorted from a lymph node.

The CDR3, as DNA: TGTGCCAGCAGCCACAGAACCCAGGGGGAGGGGGAGACCCAGTACTCC. Its translation is CASSHRTQGEGETQYS. The chain couples TRBV27 to TRBJ2-5; TRBD1 or TRBD2 may be the D gene (7 bases each). This CDR3 has 16 amino acids. Germline V gene data show CDR1 as MNHEY and CDR2 as SMNVEV (reference sequence). V was clipped by 6 bases and J by 5 bases, with 22 bases between them.